Each of the 26 T cell receptor beta chains below was sequenced from the same sample in a study of cytomegalovirus exposure and HLA in healthy donors (dated by TCRdb to about 2017). The library was prepared using the immunoSEQ multiplex PCR assay. For the multiplex PCR, a mixture combining 60 forward primers for TCR Vbeta segments and 13 reverse primers for TCR Jbeta segments was used. The immuneACCESS repertoire file appears here via TCRdb, limited to in-frame rearrangements. These files lack a portion of the clones; in checked studies, under half of the deficit traces to unresolved V genes, and the cause of the others is not known. The sample table shows 40,000 or so clones, and over 60% are seen once. The ten top clones hold around 3.4% of the sample. The source material was PBMCs. The receptors were sampled from a woman aged 25 to 39 in good health and CMV-seronegative.

This clone was seen only once. The CDR3 loop is CSVEWQGNEKLFF. DNA for the CDR3: TGCAGCGTTGAATGGCAGGGTAATGAAAAACTGTTTTTT. This chain connects TRBV29-1 to TRBJ1-4, with D perhaps TRBD1 (5 bases). This CDR3 spans 13 amino acids. Trimming took off 2 bases at V and 4 bases at J, with 8 bases between the two ends. Germline V CDR1 and CDR2: SQVTM, ANQGSEA.

The rearrangement uses TRBV7-2 and TRBJ2-5, with 11 bases that match TRBD2. The J segment lost 4 bases and the V segment lost 1 base, leaving 5 bases of the junction unmatched. This CDR3 has 16 amino acids. Germline CDR1 is SGHTA and CDR2 is FQGNSA. The CDR3 protein is CASSLGLAGGLETQYF. The CDR3 DNA reads as TGTGCCAGCAGCTTAGGTCTAGCGGGGGGCTTAGAGACCCAGTACTTC.

This chain uses TRBV5-1 with TRBJ1-2; D uncertain. The CDR3 is 12 residues long. Trimming took off 0 bases at V and 7 bases at J, with 7 bases between the two ends. Germline CDR1 SGHRS, CDR2 YFSETQ. CDR3 region: CASSLDAFGYTF. The CDR3 nucleotides read TGCGCCAGCAGCTTGGACGCGTTTGGCTACACCTTC.

The chain has TRBV2 and TRBJ1-5, with 7 bases identical to TRBD1. In germline, CDR1 is SNHLY, CDR2 FYNNEI. The CDR3 contains 13 residues. After removal of 6 bases from V and 11 bases from J, the junction contained 10 bases not matched to a gene. The DNA of the CDR3 is TGTGCCAGCAGGGGCAACAGACAGGGAGCCCAGCATTTT. The encoded protein is CASRGNRQGAQHF.

The chain employs TRBV29-1 and TRBJ2-2; D call uncertain. V dropped 2 bases and J dropped 5 bases, with 9 bases sitting between them. Germline V CDR1 and CDR2: SQVTM, ANQGSEA. The CDR3 is 13 amino acids. The CDR3 bases are TGCAGCGTTGAATTATACGAGACCGGGGAGCTGTTTTTT. It encodes CSVELYETGELFF.

The rearrangement uses TRBV5-1 and TRBJ2-1, with 8 bases lining up with TRBD2. The V gene's germline CDR1 is SGHRS and CDR2 YFSETQ. V lost 4 bases to trimming and J lost 7 bases; unmatched junction nucleotides: 4. This CDR3 is 13 amino acids long. The CDR3 here is CASSSLAGNEQFF. As DNA, the CDR3 is TGCGCCAGCAGCAGCTTAGCGGGGAATGAGCAGTTCTTC. Using reference TRBV5-1 and TRBJ2-1 for the parts outside the CDR3, the full variable domain is KAGVTQTPRYLIKTRGQQVTLSCSPISGHRSVSWYQQTPGQGLQFLFEYFSETQRNKGNFPGRFSGRQFSNSRSEMNVSTLELGDSALYLCASSSLAGNEQFFGPGTRLTVL.

This chain joins TRBV5-6 and TRBJ2-1; 9 bases line up with TRBD1. Unmatched junction bases numbered 4, after V lost 2 bases and J lost 4 bases. The length of the CDR3 is 15 residues. Germline loops: CDR1 SGHDT, CDR2 YYEEEE. CDR3 sequence (DNA): TGTGCCAGCAGCTTCCCGGGACAGGGATACAATGAGCAGTTCTTC. This encodes CASSFPGQGYNEQFF.

The J gene is TRBJ2-7, the V gene TRBV21-1; no check of the table's D call, TRBD1, against the DNA was made. TRBV21-1 is described as a pseudogene. This CDR3 region has 14 residues. The CDR3, as DNA: TGTGCCAGCAGCACCCACAGGAGCTCCTACGAGCAGTACTTC. As protein: CASSTHRSSYEQYF.

V usage is TRBV29-1 and J usage is TRBJ2-5, with 7 bases lining up with TRBD1. The V segment lost 7 bases and the J segment 5 bases; nucleotides outside the gene matches: 13. CDR3 length equals 14 residues. Germline CDR1 SQVTM, CDR2 ANQGSEA. The CDR3 protein is CSALDRVGTETQYF. Here the CDR3 DNA reads TGCAGCGCCCTTGACAGGGTGGGGACGGAGACCCAGTACTTC.

Concerning this clone itself: The limits of the CDR3 on the DNA are not certain, so only TCRdb's listed CDR3 is given. V and J are TRBV28 and TRBJ2-7; the table calls TRBD2, which could not be checked here. The CDR3 is made up of 13 amino acids, end residues included. Germline values: CDR1 MDHEN, CDR2 SYDVKM. The CDR3 sequence: CASSFGRGSRRGF.

The V and J genes are TRBV7-2 and TRBJ2-7; TRBD1 matches at 7 bases. CDR3 size: 12 residues. Trimming removed 5 bases from V and 6 bases from J; junction bases left unmatched: 4. Germline V CDR1 and CDR2: SGHTA, FQGNSA. This CDR3 is CASSHRGFEQYF. Written as DNA, the CDR3 is TGTGCCAGCAGCCACAGGGGTTTCGAGCAGTACTTC. The entire variable domain, with the rest obtained from reference TRBV7-2 and TRBJ2-7, is as follows: GAGVSQSPSNKVTEKGKDVELRCDPISGHTALYWYRQSLGQGLEFLIYFQGNSAPDKSGLPSDRFSAERTGGSVSTLTIQRTQQEDSAVYLCASSHRGFEQYFGPGTRLTVT.

This chain links TRBV5-1 with TRBJ1-4, with D uncertain. CDR3 size: 16 residues. Trimming cost V 2 bases and J 8 bases, with 19 bases left between them. Germline values: CDR1 SGHRS, CDR2 YFSETQ. The CDR3 reads CASSLRYRQTGEKLFF. The CDR3 DNA is TGCGCCAGCAGCTTAAGGTACAGACAAACGGGAGAAAAACTGTTTTTT. Looking up the rest from reference TRBV5-1 and TRBJ1-4 gives the full variable domain: KAGVTQTPRYLIKTRGQQVTLSCSPISGHRSVSWYQQTPGQGLQFLFEYFSETQRNKGNFPGRFSGRQFSNSRSEMNVSTLELGDSALYLCASSLRYRQTGEKLFFGSGTQLSVL.

The genes are TRBV5-1 and TRBJ1-1; perhaps TRBD1 as D (6 bases). CDR1 is SGHRS and CDR2 is YFSETQ in the germline V gene. CDR3 length: 17 amino acids. V lost 0 bases and J lost 0, with 15 bases in between. For the CDR3, the DNA is TGCGCCAGCAGCTTGGGGCGGACAGCCCTCGTGAACACTGAAGCTTTCTTT. This encodes CASSLGRTALVNTEAFF. Full variable domain (outside the CDR3, taken from reference TRBV5-1 and TRBJ1-1): KAGVTQTPRYLIKTRGQQVTLSCSPISGHRSVSWYQQTPGQGLQFLFEYFSETQRNKGNFPGRFSGRQFSNSRSEMNVSTLELGDSALYLCASSLGRTALVNTEAFFGQGTRLTVV.

CDR3 residues: CAWASGSSGNTIYF. The CDR3 DNA reads TGTGCCTGGGCTTCCGGGTCCTCTGGAAACACCATATATTTT. The rearrangement uses TRBV30 and TRBJ1-3, with D uncertain. Germline V lookup: CDR1 GTSNPN, CDR2 SVGIG (reference sequence). This CDR3 contains 14 residues. V lost 5 bases and J 0 bases, leaving 11 bases between the germline ends.

The chain joins TRBV4-1 to TRBJ2-7; a weak D match, TRBD2 (6 bases). Trimming took 0 bases from V and 1 from J, leaving 13 bases between them. Germline V gives CDR1 MGHRA, CDR2 YSYEKL. The CDR3 has 16 residues. The DNA of the CDR3 is TGCGCCAGCAGCCAAGATTTCCGGGAGCTTTCCTACGAGCAGTACTTC. Translation: CASSQDFRELSYEQYF.

V gene TRBV9 combines with J gene TRBJ1-2; D possibly corresponds to TRBD1 (5 bases). Germline CDR1 and CDR2: SGDLS and YYNGEE. The CDR3 has 13 amino acids. With 0 bases removed from V and 8 bases from J, the gap between germline ends came to 11 bases. The chain's CDR3 is CASSVASGIGYTF. CDR3 bases: TGTGCCAGCAGCGTAGCCTCAGGGATAGGCTACACCTTC.

The genes are TRBV29-1 and TRBJ2-4; 12 bases align to TRBD2. Germline loops: CDR1 SQVTM, CDR2 ANQGSEA. This CDR3 is 18 amino acids long. V was pared by 3 bases and J by 1 base, with 10 bases of the junction left unmatched. DNA of the CDR3: TGCAGCGTTGATCGCCTAGCGGGAGGGCCGATTGCCAAAAACATTCAGTACTTC. Protein product: CSVDRLAGGPIAKNIQYF.

The rearrangement joins TRBV29-1 to TRBJ2-7; 8 bases fit TRBD2. Per the germline V gene, CDR1 is SQVTM and CDR2 is ANQGSEA. The CDR3 loop spans 15 amino acids. V was clipped by 4 bases and J by 6 bases; unmatched bases: 14. The CDR3 nucleotides are TGCAGCGTTGCACCCCGGGGGGGAGGGGGAGGCGAGCAGTACTTC. Translated, it gives CSVAPRGGGGGEQYF.

The genes are TRBV28 and TRBJ2-3; no clear D gene. V lost 1 base, J lost 1 base, and 15 bases lay in between. From germline, CDR1 is MDHEN and CDR2 SYDVKM. The CDR3 extends over 17 amino acids. The CDR3: CASSLSTPVFGTDTQYF. CDR3 DNA: TGTGCCAGCAGTTTATCCACCCCGGTTTTCGGCACAGATACGCAGTATTTT.

The chain carries TRBV30 and TRBJ1-4; D is undetermined. The CDR3 contains 12 residues. V lost 4 bases to trimming and J lost 7 bases, with 10 bases between them. Germline lookup yields CDR1 GTSNPN and CDR2 SVGIG (reference sequence). The CDR3 sequence: CAWNQGSEKLFF. The CDR3, as DNA: TGTGCCTGGAACCAAGGGAGTGAAAAACTGTTTTTT.

V is TRBV28 and J is TRBJ1-2; the D gene is possibly TRBD1 (5 bases). Trimming removed 6 bases at V and 7 bases at J, with 15 bases between. The CDR3 totals 13 residues. Per the germline V gene, CDR1 is MDHEN and CDR2 is SYDVKM. CDR3 nucleotide sequence: TGTGCCAGCAGCTCACCTCAGGGTCCTGGCTACACCTTC. Amino acid sequence: CASSSPQGPGYTF.

The chain is built from TRBV28 and TRBJ2-2; maybe TRBD1 (7 bases). V gave up 8 bases and J gave up 6 bases, with 16 bases separating them. In germline, CDR1 is MDHEN, CDR2 SYDVKM. The CDR3 is made up of 14 amino acids. CDR3 DNA: TGTGCCAGCCTACAGGGGTGGAGGGCCGGGGAGCTGTTTTTT. It specifies CASLQGWRAGELFF.

V gene TRBV7-9 combines with J gene TRBJ2-7; 8 nucleotides align to TRBD1. CDR3 size: 15 residues. V shed 8 bases and J 2 bases; nucleotides not matched to a gene: 11. From germline, CDR1 is SEHNR and CDR2 FQNEAQ (reference sequence). CDR3 coding DNA: TGTGCCAGCGGTCGGGGGACAGGTGAAACCTACGAGCAGTACTTC. Translating it yields CASGRGTGETYEQYF.

V is TRBV7-8 and J is TRBJ1-6; 7 bases align to TRBD1. The CDR3 covers 13 residues. Germline trimming cut 1 base from V and 12 bases from J; bases unmatched to any gene: 3. The germline CDR1 and CDR2 sequences are SGHVS and FQNEAQ. CDR3 loop: CASSLENRGPLHF. The CDR3 nucleotides read TGTGCCAGCAGCTTAGAGAACAGGGGACCCCTCCACTTT.

The chain combines TRBV30 with TRBJ2-7; 7 bases line up with TRBD1. Germline trimming cut 4 bases from V and 4 bases from J; bases unmatched to any gene: 10. The CDR3 spans 14 residues. Germline CDR1 GTSNPN, CDR2 SVGIG (reference sequence). CDR3 nucleotides: TGTGCCTGGAACTCCGGGACAGAGATATACGAGCAGTACTTC. It is translated as CAWNSGTEIYEQYF.

This chain links TRBV5-1 with TRBJ1-5; perhaps TRBD1 as D (6 bases). This CDR3 has 16 amino acids. Trimming shortened V by 4 bases and J by 4 bases, and 18 bases separated the two germline ends. The germline gives CDR1 SGHRS, CDR2 YFSETQ. The CDR3 sequence is CASSPSPRTANQPQHF. In nucleotides, the CDR3 is TGCGCCAGCAGCCCCTCCCCTCGGACAGCAAATCAGCCCCAGCATTTT.